This T cell receptor beta chain was sequenced during a study of blood T cell repertoires in COVID-19. In germline, CDR1 is MNHEY, CDR2 SVGAGI. Deletions cut 0 bases from V and 6 bases from J, with 17 bases between. The CDR3 runs 16 residues. Sequenced by immunoSEQ multiplex PCR; TCRdb stores in-frame clones only, minus some. This sample has about 37,000 clones, with roughly 87% found just once. What was sequenced was peripheral blood. The clonotype comes from a human donor in a cohort sampled during active COVID-19. The rearrangement joins TRBV6-5 to TRBJ1-1; perhaps TRBD1 as D (6 bases). The CDR3 sequence: CASSYSFDSSGAEAFF. CDR3 sequence (DNA): TGTGCCAGCAGTTACTCGTTTGACAGCTCAGGGGCTGAAGCTTTCTTT.